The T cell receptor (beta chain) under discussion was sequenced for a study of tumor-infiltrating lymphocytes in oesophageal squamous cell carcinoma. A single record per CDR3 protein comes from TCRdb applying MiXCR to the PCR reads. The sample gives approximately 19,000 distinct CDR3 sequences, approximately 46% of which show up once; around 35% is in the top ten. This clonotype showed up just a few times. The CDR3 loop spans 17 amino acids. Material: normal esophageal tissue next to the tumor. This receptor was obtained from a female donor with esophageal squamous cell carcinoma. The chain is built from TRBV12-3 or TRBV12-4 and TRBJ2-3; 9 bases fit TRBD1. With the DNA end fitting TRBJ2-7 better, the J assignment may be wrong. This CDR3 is CASSLTYGTGFPTEQYF. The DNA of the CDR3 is TGTGCCAGCAGTCTTACCTACGGGACAGGGTTTCCTACCGAGCAGTACTTC.